The 25 T cell receptor beta chains given below trace back to one sample, sequenced in a study of T cells expressing NK-cell markers. Following a re-call of the 5' RACE reads, TCRdb has one entry per CDR3 protein and lacks DNA. This sample contains about 460,000 distinct CDR3 sequences. The sample was blood T cells: a sorted CD56 or NKG2C T cell subset, CD4+ or CD8+ T cells, or bulk PBMC T cells (not recorded which). Receptor source: a woman aged 45 to 65 in good health.

V gene TRBV7-8 combines with J gene TRBJ2-2. The germline gives CDR1 SGHVS, CDR2 FQNEAQ. The CDR3 spans 15 residues. The CDR3 reads CASSSVSLNTGELFF.

CDR3 loop: CSARSIRTRPSGELFF. The chain recombines TRBV20-1 with TRBJ2-2; the D gene TCRdb calls, TRBD1, cannot be checked with no DNA. CDR3 length: 16 amino acids. Per the germline V gene, CDR1 is DFQATT and CDR2 is SNEGSKA (reference sequence).

The rearrangement joins TRBV27 to TRBJ1-6; the TRBD1 assignment by TCRdb is unverifiable without DNA. Germline V CDR1 and CDR2: MNHEY, SMNVEV (reference sequence). This CDR3 has 14 amino acids. The CDR3 sequence: CASAERGDNSPLHF.

The chain is built from TRBV6-1 and TRBJ1-4; TCRdb's D gene call, TRBD1, goes unchecked for lack of DNA. The CDR3 has 17 amino acids. Germline V gene data show CDR1 as MNHNS and CDR2 as SASEGT. This CDR3 is CASRTLRDGQGGEKLFF.

The CDR3 loop reads CASSAPGDRRFF. This chain connects TRBV6-1 to TRBJ2-1; TCRdb indicates TRBD1, and absent DNA this call remains unverified. Germline CDR1 and CDR2: MNHNS and SASEGT. The CDR3 runs 12 residues.

This rearrangement joins TRBV24-1 to TRBJ2-3; lacking DNA, the TRBD1 call made by TCRdb goes unchecked. The CDR3 consists of 15 residues. Germline V gives CDR1 KGHDR, CDR2 SFDVKD. The CDR3 sequence is CATSDSRLGGDTQYF.

The V call is TRBV30, the J call TRBJ1-2; the D gene TCRdb calls, TRBD1, cannot be checked with no DNA. This CDR3 spans 13 amino acids. Germline V gene lookup returns CDR1 GTSNPN and CDR2 SVGIG (reference sequence). CDR3 loop: CAWSAGTTYGYTF.

The genes are TRBV3-1 and TRBJ1-1. CDR3 length: 16 amino acids. Looked up from germline, CDR1 is LGHDT and CDR2 is YNNKEL (reference sequence). CDR3 sequence: CASSQETWSSHTEAFF. Full variable domain (outside the CDR3, taken from reference TRBV3-1 and TRBJ1-1): DTAVSQTPKYLVTQMGNDKSIKCEQNLGHDTMYWYKQDSKKFLKIMFSYNNKELIINETVPNRFSPKSPDKAHLNLHINSLELGDSAVYFCASSQETWSSHTEAFFGQGTRLTVV.

This chain links TRBV20-1 with TRBJ1-5; TCRdb designates TRBD1, a call that cannot be tested without DNA. This CDR3 spans 14 amino acids. Germline V lookup: CDR1 DFQATT, CDR2 SNEGSKA (reference sequence). The CDR3: CSARPGQLNQPQHF.

The J gene is TRBJ2-3, the V gene TRBV7-8; TCRdb designates TRBD2, a call that cannot be tested without DNA. The CDR3 consists of 15 residues. Germline lookup yields CDR1 SGHVS and CDR2 FQNEAQ. This CDR3 reads CASTRLAGPTDTQYF.

This chain links TRBV6-2 or TRBV6-3 with TRBJ2-2; the D gene TCRdb calls, TRBD2, cannot be checked with no DNA. Germline-derived CDR1 and CDR2 are MNHEY and SVGEGT. The CDR3 length is 17 residues. The CDR3 here is CASSELAGGFVPGELFF.

The CDR3 protein is CASSLQLSYNEQFF. The chain has TRBV19 and TRBJ2-1. Germline V CDR1 and CDR2: LNHDA, SQIVND (reference sequence). This CDR3 contains 14 residues.

The rearrangement uses TRBV5-1 and TRBJ2-3; TCRdb's D call, TRBD2, is unchecked because there is no DNA. The CDR3 totals 15 residues. Germline V lookup: CDR1 SGHRS, CDR2 YFSETQ. CDR3 loop: CASSELAGGTDTQYF.

This chain links TRBV15 with TRBJ2-5. In germline, CDR1 is LNHNV, CDR2 YYDKDF (reference sequence). The CDR3 covers 13 residues. CDR3 amino acids: CATSSGNQETQYF.

This chain uses TRBV11-2 with TRBJ2-5; absent DNA, TCRdb's TRBD2 call cannot be checked. The CDR3 is 13 residues long. CDR1 SGHAT and CDR2 FQNNGV come from the germline V gene. CDR3 region: CASSLEGAGTQYF.

The rearrangement joins TRBV9 to TRBJ2-3. The CDR3 length is 13 residues. CDR1 is SGDLS, CDR2 YYNGEE, per germline. The CDR3 is CASSGLVTDTQYF.

CDR3 region: CASSPSGSAPYNEQFF. The chain joins TRBV6-5 to TRBJ2-1; the TCRdb call, TRBD2, lacks DNA for checking. CDR3 length equals 16 residues. Germline values: CDR1 MNHEY, CDR2 SVGAGI.

The CDR3: CASSQESDQPQHF. The V gene is TRBV4-2, the J gene TRBJ1-5. This CDR3 is built from 13 residues. Germline CDR1 LGHNA, CDR2 YNFKEQ.

The chain is built from TRBV6-5 and TRBJ2-1; the TRBD1 assignment by TCRdb is unverifiable without DNA. Germline values: CDR1 MNHEY, CDR2 SVGAGI. There are 17 residues in the CDR3. The CDR3 spells CASSYLRGVSSYNEQFF.

The chain recombines TRBV7-2 with TRBJ1-2. CDR3 length: 14 residues. Germline CDR1 SGHTA, CDR2 FQGNSA. The CDR3 here is CASSFGSSNYGYTF.

The chain uses TRBV19 and TRBJ1-2; TCRdb's assignment of TRBD1 cannot be checked, as there is no DNA. The CDR3 spans 16 residues. Per the germline V gene, CDR1 is LNHDA and CDR2 is SQIVND (reference sequence). CDR3 region: CASIPGQGAQGYGYTF. The complete variable domain, with remaining parts taken from reference TRBV19 and TRBJ1-2, reads DGGITQSPKYLFRKEGQNVTLSCEQNLNHDAMYWYRQDPGQGLRLIYYSQIVNDFQKGDIAEGYSVSREKKESFPLTVTSAQKNPTAFYLCASIPGQGAQGYGYTFGSGTRLTVV.

The V gene is TRBV6-4, the J gene TRBJ1-5; lacking DNA, the TRBD1 call made by TCRdb goes unchecked. The germline V gene has CDR1 MRHNA and CDR2 SNTAGT. The CDR3 contains 13 residues. CDR3 protein: CASSEGDHQPQHF.

This sequence joins TRBV18 and TRBJ2-3. The CDR3 consists of 12 residues. Germline values: CDR1 KGHSH, CDR2 LQKENI. CDR3 region: CASSPFADTQYF.

The chain is built from TRBV15 and TRBJ1-1; with no DNA, the TCRdb D assignment of TRBD1 cannot be verified. Germline lookup yields CDR1 LNHNV and CDR2 YYDKDF (reference sequence). CDR3 length: 15 amino acids. The CDR3: CATSRDRGGTAEAFF.

The rearrangement links TRBV10-3 to TRBJ2-1; the TCRdb D gene call, TRBD1, has no DNA to confirm it. The CDR3 runs to 13 residues. CDR1 ENHRY and CDR2 SYGVKD come from the germline V gene. The CDR3 reads CAISDDGARGQFF.